The rows below give T cell receptor beta chains drawn from one sample of a study of immune evolution from preneoplasia to lung adenocarcinoma. Assay used: immunoSEQ multiplex PCR; TCRdb lists only in-frame clones, some missing. The table includes about 26,000 clones, less than 80% detected once. The specimen sequenced was FFPE invasive lung adenocarcinoma tissue. The receptors here all came from a person aged 55 to 75 with invasive lung adenocarcinoma. Some clones in this sample may be carry-over from other donors' samples. CDR3s include the opening cysteine and the closing phenylalanine or tryptophan. Each record gives: CDR3 protein, J gene, V gene.

CASSPPTGGLGYTF TRBJ1-2 TRBV25-1
CASGFDSNQPQHF TRBJ1-5 TRBV12-5
CASKLDSHNEQFF TRBJ2-1 TRBV2
CASGQGGPYEQYF NA TRBV28
CASTQGTYNEQFF TRBJ2-1 TRBV19
CASSYSKNQPQHF TRBJ1-5 TRBV6-6
CASTPAGTYEQYF TRBJ2-7 TRBV6-5
CASRLGLAGSTDTQYF TRBJ2-3 TRBV5-1
CASSTWTSQGEQYF TRBJ2-7 TRBV7-2
CASSTSGAVVWDEQFF TRBJ2-1 TRBV5-1
CASSPLQGAAYNEQFF TRBJ2-1 TRBV14
CASAAGEQFF TRBJ2-1 TRBV2
CASSPRLAGDNEQFF TRBJ2-1 TRBV7-9
CASSQDTNTEAFF TRBJ1-1 TRBV11-2
CASSQDDSGGGTDTQYF TRBJ2-3 TRBV4-2
CASSYVGSTDTQYF TRBJ2-3 TRBV6-6
CASSQLGYTF TRBJ1-2 TRBV28
CASNKQADTGELFF TRBJ2-2 TRBV5-1
CASSLTGGAEKLFF TRBJ1-4 TRBV5-1
CASSLSGTGYNQPQHF TRBJ1-5 TRBV27
CSTTGLETQYF TRBJ2-5 TRBV20-1
CASSLSPQDREQYF NA TRBV7-9
CASSAGRGWNTEAFF TRBJ1-1 TRBV25-1